The sequence of this T cell receptor (beta chain) was determined in a study of CD8 T cells in Susac syndrome. Study-level background: Patients with Susac syndrome were, at the time of blood collection, therapy-naive, maintained on corticosteroids, or maintained on intravenous immunoglobulin alone.

In blood CD8+ and CD4+ T cells, TCR beta underwent sequencing. Patients having Susac syndrome satisfied recently defined diagnostic criteria for definite or probable disease. The authors reverse transcribed about 0.5 to 1 ug RNA with random hexamers. Across 54 Vbeta and 13 Jbeta, TCR beta CDR3 was amplified with immunoSEQ multiplex PCR. TCRdb re-called the immunoSEQ multiplex PCR reads through MiXCR, storing one row per CDR3 protein. The data contain about 210,000 distinct CDR3 sequences, less than 95% of them seen just once; the ten biggest clones take up approximately 0.15%. The source material was CD4+ T cells from PBMCs. The TCR originated in a human donor with Susac syndrome.

CDR3 sequence: CASSEARDQPQHF. CDR3 in DNA: TGTGCCAGCAGTGAAGCCAGGGATCAGCCCCAGCATTTT. The chain carries TRBV6-1 and TRBJ1-5, with D tentatively TRBD1 (5 bases). The CDR3 is 13 residues long. V dropped 0 bases and J dropped 5 bases, with 5 bases sitting between them. CDR1 and CDR2 from the germline V gene are MNHNS and SASEGT.